Sequencing of this T cell receptor (beta chain) was carried out in a study of early T cells in non-severe SARS-CoV-2 infection. In its sample, this clonotype was seen many times. The CDR3 contains 14 residues. Germline CDR1 reads SEHNR; CDR2 reads FQNEAQ (reference sequence). V gave up 1 base and J gave up 5 bases, with 9 bases separating them. Using its own MiXCR run on the 5' RACE reads, TCRdb lists one record per CDR3 protein. The profile shows roughly 65,000 distinct CDR3 sequences, around 9.9% of them singletons. Sequences were obtained from whole blood. The gene calls are TRBV7-9 and TRBJ1-5, with D hard to call. The clonotype originates from an adult who was a healthcare worker with PCR-confirmed SARS-CoV-2 infection or an uninfected control (not recorded which). The chain's CDR3 is CASSLGGVDQPQHF. As DNA, the CDR3 is TGTGCCAGCAGCTTAGGCGGGGTTGATCAGCCCCAGCATTTT.